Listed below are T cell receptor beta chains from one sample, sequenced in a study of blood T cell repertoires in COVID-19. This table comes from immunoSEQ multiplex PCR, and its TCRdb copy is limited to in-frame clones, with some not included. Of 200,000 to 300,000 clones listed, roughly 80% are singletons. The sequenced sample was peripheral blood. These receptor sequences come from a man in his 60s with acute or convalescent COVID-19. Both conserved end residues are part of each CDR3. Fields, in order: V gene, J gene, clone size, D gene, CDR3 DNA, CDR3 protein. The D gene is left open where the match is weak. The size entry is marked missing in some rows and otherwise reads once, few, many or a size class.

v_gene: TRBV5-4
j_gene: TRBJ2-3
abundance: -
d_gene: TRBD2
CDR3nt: TGTGCCAGCAGCTTTAGCGGGGGGGCAAGCACAGATACGCAGTATTTT
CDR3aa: CASSFSGGASTDTQYF

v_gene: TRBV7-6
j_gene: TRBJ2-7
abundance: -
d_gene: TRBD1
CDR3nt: TGTGCCAGCAGCTTAGGTCGGACAGGGAGCGGCAGCGAGCAGTACTTC
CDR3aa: CASSLGRTGSGSEQYF

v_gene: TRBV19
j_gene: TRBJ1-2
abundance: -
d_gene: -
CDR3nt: TGTGCCAGTAGTATAGGCAGCGCTAACTATGGCTACACCTTC
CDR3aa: CASSIGSANYGYTF

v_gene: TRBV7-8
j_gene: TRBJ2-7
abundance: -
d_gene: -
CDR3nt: TGTGCCAGCAGCTTATTTTTAGAGGGCGAGCAGTACTTC
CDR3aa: CASSLFLEGEQYF

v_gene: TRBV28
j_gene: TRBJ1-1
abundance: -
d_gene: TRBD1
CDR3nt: TGTGCCAGCAGTCGGACAGGGGGTTGGAACACTGAAGCTTTCTTT
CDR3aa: CASSRTGGWNTEAFF

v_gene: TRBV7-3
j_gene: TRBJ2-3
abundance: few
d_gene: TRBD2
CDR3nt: TGTGCCAGCAGCTCCCTCGGACTAGCGGGGACTCTAACAGATACGCAGTATTTT
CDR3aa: CASSSLGLAGTLTDTQYF

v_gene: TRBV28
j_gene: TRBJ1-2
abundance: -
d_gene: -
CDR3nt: TGTGCCAGCAGCCTACAGGGCTTTGGAGGCTACACCTTC
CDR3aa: CASSLQGFGGYTF

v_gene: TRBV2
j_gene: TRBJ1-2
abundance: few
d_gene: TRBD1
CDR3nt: TGTGCCAGCAGTGAAGGAGTCGGAGGACAGGGAGCGGGCTACACCTTC
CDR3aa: CASSEGVGGQGAGYTF

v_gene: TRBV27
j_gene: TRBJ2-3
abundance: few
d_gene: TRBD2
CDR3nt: TGTGCCAGCAGGCGGTACGGGACTAGCGGGCGGGGCACAGATACGCAGTATTTT
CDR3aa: CASRRYGTSGRGTDTQYF

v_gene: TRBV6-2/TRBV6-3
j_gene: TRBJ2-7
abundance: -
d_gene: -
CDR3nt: TGTGCCAGCAGTTACTCTGGCAACTACGAGCAGTACTTC
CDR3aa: CASSYSGNYEQYF

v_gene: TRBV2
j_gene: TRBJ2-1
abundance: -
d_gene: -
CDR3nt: TGTGCCAGCAGTGGATGGAGGGACGGGGAGCAGTTCTTC
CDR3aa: CASSGWRDGEQFF

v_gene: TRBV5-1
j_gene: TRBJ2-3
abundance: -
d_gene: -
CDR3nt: TGCGCCAGCAGCACCCTTGGAGGAGGGAGCACAGATACGCAGTATTTT
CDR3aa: CASSTLGGGSTDTQYF

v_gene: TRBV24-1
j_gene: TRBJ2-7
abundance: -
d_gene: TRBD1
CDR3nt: TGTGCCACCAGTGAAGAAGACAGGGGCTACGAGCAGTACTTC
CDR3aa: CATSEEDRGYEQYF

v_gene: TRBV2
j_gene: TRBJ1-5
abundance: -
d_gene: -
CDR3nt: TGTGCCAGCAGTGAGCTGGGAGGGGTACAGCCCCAGCATTTT
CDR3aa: CASSELGGVQPQHF

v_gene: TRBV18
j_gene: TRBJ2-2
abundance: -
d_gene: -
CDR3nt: TGTGCCAGCTCACCAGGAGGGGCCTCGAACACCGGGGAGCTGTTTTTT
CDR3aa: CASSPGGASNTGELFF

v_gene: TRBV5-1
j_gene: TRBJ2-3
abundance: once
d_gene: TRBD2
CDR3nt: TGCGCCAGCAGCATGGCAGGGAAAAGGACTAGCGGGAGTCATTTCACAGATACGCAGTATTTT
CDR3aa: CASSMAGKRTSGSHFTDTQYF

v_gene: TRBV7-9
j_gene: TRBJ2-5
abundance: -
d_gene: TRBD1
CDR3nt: TGTGCCAGCAGCCCGACGCGACAGGGGCTCCAAGAGACCCAGTACTTC
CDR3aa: CASSPTRQGLQETQYF

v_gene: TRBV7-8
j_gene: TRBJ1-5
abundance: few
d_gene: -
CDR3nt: TGTGCCAGCAGCTTAGGGTGGGGACAACTAAATCAGCCCCAGCATTTT
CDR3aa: CASSLGWGQLNQPQHF

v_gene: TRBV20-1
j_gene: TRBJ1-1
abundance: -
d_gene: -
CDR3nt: TGCAGTGCGCCAGGTTTTACTGAAGCTTTCTTT
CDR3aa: CSAPGFTEAFF

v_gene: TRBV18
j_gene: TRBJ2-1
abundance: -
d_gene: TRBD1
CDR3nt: TGTGCCAGCTCACCGGGACAGGGGGGGAATGAGCAGTTCTTC
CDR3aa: CASSPGQGGNEQFF

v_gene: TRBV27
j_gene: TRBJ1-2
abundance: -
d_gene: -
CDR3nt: TGTGCCAGCAGTTCCGCGACACCTAACTATGGCTACACCTTC
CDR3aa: CASSSATPNYGYTF

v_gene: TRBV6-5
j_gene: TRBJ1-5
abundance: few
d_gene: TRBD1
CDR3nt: TGTGCCAGCAGCCGAACAGGGGGGGTGAATCAGCCCCAGCATTTT
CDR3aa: CASSRTGGVNQPQHF

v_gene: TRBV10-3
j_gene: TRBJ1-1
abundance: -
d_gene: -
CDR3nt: TGTGCCATCAGCCTGGACAGAAAGAACACTGAAGCTTTCTTT
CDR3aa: CAISLDRKNTEAFF

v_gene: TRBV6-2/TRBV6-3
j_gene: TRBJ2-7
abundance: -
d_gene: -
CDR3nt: TGTGCCAGCAGTTACACCGACAGACCCTACGAGCAGTACTTC
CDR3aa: CASSYTDRPYEQYF

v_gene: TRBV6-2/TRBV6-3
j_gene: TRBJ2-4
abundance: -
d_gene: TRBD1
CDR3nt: TGTGCCAGCAGTTACCCCGAGACAGGGGAGAACATTCAGTACTTC
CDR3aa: CASSYPETGENIQYF

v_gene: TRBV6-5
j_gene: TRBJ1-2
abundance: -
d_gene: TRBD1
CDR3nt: TGTGCCAGCGCCGGGACAGGGGGCGCGGACTATGGCTACACCTTC
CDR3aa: CASAGTGGADYGYTF

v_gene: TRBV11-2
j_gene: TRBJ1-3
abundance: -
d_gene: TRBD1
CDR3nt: TGTGCCAGCAGCTTAGACCAGGGGGCGCTTGGAAACACCATATATTTT
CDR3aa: CASSLDQGALGNTIYF

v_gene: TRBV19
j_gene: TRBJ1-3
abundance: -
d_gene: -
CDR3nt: TGTGCCAGTAGTAGGACAGACTCTGGAAACACCATATATTTT
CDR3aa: CASSRTDSGNTIYF

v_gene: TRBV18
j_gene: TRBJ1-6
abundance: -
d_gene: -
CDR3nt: TGTGCCAGCTCACAAGAGGGAGTTCATTCACCCCTCCACTTT
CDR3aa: CASSQEGVHSPLHF

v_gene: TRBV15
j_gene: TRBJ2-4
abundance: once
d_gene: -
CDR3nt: TGTGCCACCAGCAGAGAGCCGAAACAGGGATTCGCCAAAAACATTCAGTACTTC
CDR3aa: CATSREPKQGFAKNIQYF

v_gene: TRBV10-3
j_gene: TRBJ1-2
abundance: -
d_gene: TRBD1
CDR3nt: TGTGCCATCACCGATACAGGGGGGGATGGCTACACCTTC
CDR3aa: CAITDTGGDGYTF

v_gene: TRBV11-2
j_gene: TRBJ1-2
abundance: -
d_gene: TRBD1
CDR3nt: TGTGCCAGCAGTCCGACGGGACAGGGTAACTATGGCTACACCTTC
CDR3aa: CASSPTGQGNYGYTF

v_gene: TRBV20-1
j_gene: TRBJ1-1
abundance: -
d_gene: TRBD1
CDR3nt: TGCAGTGCTAGTGTCTACAGGGGTCCGACTGAAGCTTTCTTT
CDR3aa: CSASVYRGPTEAFF

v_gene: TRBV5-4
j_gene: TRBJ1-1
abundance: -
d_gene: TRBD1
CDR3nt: TGTGCCAGCAGCTCTGGACAGGGGAACACTGAAGCTTTCTTT
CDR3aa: CASSSGQGNTEAFF

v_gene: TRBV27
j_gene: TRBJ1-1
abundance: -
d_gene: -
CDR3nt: TGTGCCAGCAGTTCAGTCATCCGGAACACTGAAGCTTTCTTT
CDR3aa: CASSSVIRNTEAFF

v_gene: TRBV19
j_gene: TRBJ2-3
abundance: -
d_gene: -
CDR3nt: TGTGCCAGTACCGAAACCCCGGGTAGGACAGATACGCAGTATTTT
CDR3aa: CASTETPGRTDTQYF

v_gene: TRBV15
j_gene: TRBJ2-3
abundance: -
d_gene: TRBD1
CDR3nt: TGTGCCACCAGCAAGGGACAGAGCACAGATACGCAGTATTTT
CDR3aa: CATSKGQSTDTQYF

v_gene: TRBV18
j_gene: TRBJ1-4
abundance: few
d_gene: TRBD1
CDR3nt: TGTGCCAGCTCACGGTCGGGACAGACTAATGAAAAACTGTTTTTT
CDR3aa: CASSRSGQTNEKLFF

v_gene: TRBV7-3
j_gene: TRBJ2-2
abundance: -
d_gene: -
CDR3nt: TGTGCCAGCAGTCCCGGGGGGCGAGAAACCGGGGAGCTGTTTTTT
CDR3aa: CASSPGGRETGELFF

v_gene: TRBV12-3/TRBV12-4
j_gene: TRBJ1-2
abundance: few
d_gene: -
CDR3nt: TGTGCCAGCAGTCCTACCGCTAGGGGCTACACCTTC
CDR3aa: CASSPTARGYTF

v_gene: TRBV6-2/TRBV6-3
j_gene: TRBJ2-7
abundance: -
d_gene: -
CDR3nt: TGTGCCAGCAGTTACGGGGCCGAGCAGTACTTC
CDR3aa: CASSYGAEQYF

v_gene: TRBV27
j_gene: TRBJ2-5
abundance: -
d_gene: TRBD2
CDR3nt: TGTGCCAGCAGTTTATCGGAGAGCGGGAGGGCCCGGGAGACCCAGTACTTC
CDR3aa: CASSLSESGRARETQYF

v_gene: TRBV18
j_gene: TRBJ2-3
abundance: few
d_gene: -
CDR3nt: TGTGCCAGCTCACCAAGCGGCCCTTGGGGAGATACGCAGTATTTT
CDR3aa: CASSPSGPWGDTQYF

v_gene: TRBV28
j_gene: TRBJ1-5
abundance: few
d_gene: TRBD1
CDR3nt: TGTGCCAGCAGTAGGGAGACAGGGCCCTATAGCAATCAGCCCCAGCATTTT
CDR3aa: CASSRETGPYSNQPQHF

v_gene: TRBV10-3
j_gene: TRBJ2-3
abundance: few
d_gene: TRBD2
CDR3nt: TGTGCCATCAGTGAGCCGGCAGGAACCTTAGCGGGAGGGTACACAGATACGCAGTATTTT
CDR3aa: CAISEPAGTLAGGYTDTQYF

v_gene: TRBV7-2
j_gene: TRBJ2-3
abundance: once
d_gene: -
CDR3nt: TGTGCCAGCAGCTCGAGCGGAGTCGGTACAGCCCCTAGGGAGGATACGCAGTATTTT
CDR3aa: CASSSSGVGTAPREDTQYF

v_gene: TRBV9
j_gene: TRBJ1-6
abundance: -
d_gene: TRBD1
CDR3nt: TGTGCCAGCAGCGTAGGGACAGGGTCCCTTAATTCACCCCTCCACTTT
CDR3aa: CASSVGTGSLNSPLHF

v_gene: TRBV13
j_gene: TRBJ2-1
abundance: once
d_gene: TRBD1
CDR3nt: TGTGCCAGCAGCGGGCAGGACAGGGGATACAATGAGCAGTTCTTC
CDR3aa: CASSGQDRGYNEQFF

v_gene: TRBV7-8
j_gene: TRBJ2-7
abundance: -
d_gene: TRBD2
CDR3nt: TGTGCCAGCAGCCGGGGACTAGCGGGTCCCGCTATGGACGAGCAGTACTTC
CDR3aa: CASSRGLAGPAMDEQYF

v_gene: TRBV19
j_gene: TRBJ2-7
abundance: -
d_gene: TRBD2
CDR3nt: TGTGCCAGTAGCGCCGCCGGACTAGCGGGAGGCCTCTACCCCTACGAGCAGTACTTC
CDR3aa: CASSAAGLAGGLYPYEQYF

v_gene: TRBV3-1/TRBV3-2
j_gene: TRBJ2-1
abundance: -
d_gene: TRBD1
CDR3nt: TGTGCCAGCAGCCTGTTCGGGACAGGGGCCAACAATGAGCAGTTCTTC
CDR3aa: CASSLFGTGANNEQFF

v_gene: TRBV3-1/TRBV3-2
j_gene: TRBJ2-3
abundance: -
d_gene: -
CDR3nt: TGTGCCAGCAGCCAGCGGGGGCACACAGATACGCAGTATTTT
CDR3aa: CASSQRGHTDTQYF

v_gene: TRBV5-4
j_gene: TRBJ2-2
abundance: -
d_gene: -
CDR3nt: TGTGCCAGCAGCCAGACGAACACCGGGGAGCTGTTTTTT
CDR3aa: CASSQTNTGELFF

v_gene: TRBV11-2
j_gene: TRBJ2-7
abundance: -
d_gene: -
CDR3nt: TGTGCCAGCAGCTCTCAGGGGCGCGAGCAGTACTTC
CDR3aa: CASSSQGREQYF

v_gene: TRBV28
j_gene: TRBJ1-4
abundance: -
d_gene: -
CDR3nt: TGTGCCAGCAGTTTAGAGGCAGTTAATGAAAAACTGTTTTTT
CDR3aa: CASSLEAVNEKLFF

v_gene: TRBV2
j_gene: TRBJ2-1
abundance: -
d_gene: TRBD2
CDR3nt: TGTGCCAGCAGTCGGACTAGGAGTGGGGTTTCCAATGAGCAGTTCTTC
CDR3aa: CASSRTRSGVSNEQFF

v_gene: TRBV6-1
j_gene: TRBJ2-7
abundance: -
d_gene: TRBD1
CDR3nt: TGTGCCAGCAGTGACGGACAGGGAGGATACGAGCAGTACTTC
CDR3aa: CASSDGQGGYEQYF